This is a list of T cell receptor beta chains from one sample in a study of CD8 T cells in ankylosing spondylitis. In TCRdb, the 5' RACE reads were re-called with MiXCR into one record per CDR3 protein. The table includes 90,000 to 100,000 distinct CDR3 sequences, roughly 8% detected once. Sequences were obtained from blood, either unsorted or a sorted T cell fraction (not recorded which). These receptors all come from a male donor with ankylosing spondylitis or in good health (not recorded which). The CDR3 runs from the conserved cysteine through the conserved F or W. A D gene is named only where the DNA matches it firmly. The size of a clone is reported for some rows only, either as once, few or many, or as a class for expanded clones.

>TRBJ2-1|TRBV6-2/TRBV6-3|NA|many|12
CASREGVNEQFF
TGTGCCAGCAGGGAGGGAGTCAATGAGCAGTTCTTC
>TRBJ1-5|TRBV2|NA|NA|13
CASRGQSNQPQHF
TGTGCCAGCAGGGGACAAAGCAATCAGCCCCAGCATTTT
>TRBJ1-2|TRBV6-1|NA|many|13
CASSPTRGAGYTF
TGTGCCAGCAGCCCGACTAGAGGTGCCGGCTACACCTTC
>TRBJ2-1|TRBV12-3/TRBV12-4|TRBD1|many|13
CASRWDSYNEQFF
TGTGCCAGCAGGTGGGACAGCTACAATGAGCAGTTCTTC
>TRBJ2-7|TRBV12-3/TRBV12-4|NA|few|13
CASGRYSSYEQYF
TGTGCCAGCGGGAGGTACTCCTCCTACGAGCAGTACTTC
>TRBJ2-5|TRBV7-8|TRBD2|many|15
CASSLGTSDQETQYF
TGTGCCAGCAGCTTAGGGACTAGCGATCAAGAGACCCAGTACTTC
>TRBJ2-2|TRBV10-3|NA|many|14
CAISETTGGGELFF
TGTGCCATCAGTGAGACGACAGGCGGGGGGGAGCTGTTTTTT
>TRBJ1-1|TRBV4-2|NA|many|15
CASSQDLRGGTEAFF
TGTGCCAGCAGCCAAGATCTCCGGGGTGGGACTGAAGCTTTCTTT
>TRBJ2-3|TRBV10-3|NA|NA|16
CAISLPSGTSTDTQYF
TGTGCCATCAGTCTCCCCTCCGGGACTAGCACAGATACGCAGTATTTT
>TRBJ2-4|TRBV7-9|NA|NA|16
CASSPAPSLAKNIQYF
TGTGCCAGCAGCCCCGCCCCGTCTTTAGCCAAAAACATTCAGTACTTC
>TRBJ2-1|TRBV29-1|TRBD2|many|16
CSVAGTSGLSYNEQFF
TGCAGCGTCGCCGGGACTAGCGGACTTTCCTACAATGAGCAGTTCTTC
>TRBJ2-5|TRBV25-1|NA|many|15
CASSDPLQYQETQYF
TGTGCCAGCAGTGATCCCCTCCAGTACCAAGAGACCCAGTACTTC
>TRBJ1-1|TRBV20-1|NA|many|13
CSASRQRGTEAFF
TGCAGTGCTAGCCGACAAAGGGGAACTGAAGCTTTCTTT
>TRBJ2-3|TRBV12-3/TRBV12-4|NA|many|14
CASSLGGHTDTQYF
TGTGCCAGCAGTTTGGGGGGGCACACAGATACGCAGTATTTT
>TRBJ1-1|TRBV9|NA|many|14
CASSVFHRATEAFF
TGTGCCAGCAGCGTATTCCACAGGGCCACTGAAGCTTTCTTT
>TRBJ2-3|TRBV18|NA|many|13
CASSPTVFDTQYF
TGTGCCAGCTCACCCACAGTCTTTGATACGCAGTATTTT
>TRBJ2-5|TRBV5-8|NA|few|15
CASSLGSLGQETQYF
TGTGCCAGCAGCTTGGGTTCCCTGGGCCAAGAGACCCAGTACTTC
>TRBJ2-7|TRBV7-9|NA|NA|15
CASSLFAGKDYEQYF
TGTGCCAGCAGCTTATTCGCAGGGAAGGACTACGAGCAGTACTTC
>TRBJ2-1|TRBV7-9|NA|many|15
CASSLSDTSYNEQFF
TGTGCCAGCAGCTTATCGGACACCTCCTACAATGAGCAGTTCTTC
>TRBJ1-1|TRBV19|NA|many|15
CASRSDRRENTEAFF
TGTGCCAGTAGGTCAGACAGGCGAGAGAACACTGAAGCTTTCTTT
>TRBJ2-6|TRBV12-3/TRBV12-4|NA|many|16
CASSSLSSSGANVLTF
TGTGCCAGCAGTTCCCTTAGTAGCTCTGGGGCCAACGTCCTGACTTTC
>TRBJ1-3|TRBV9|NA|many|16
CASNLSPGWYGNTIYF
TGTGCCAGCAACCTCTCGCCGGGGTGGTATGGAAACACCATATATTTT
>TRBJ1-1|TRBV12-3/TRBV12-4|NA|many|14
CASSLMEGGTEAFF
TGTGCCAGCAGTTTAATGGAGGGAGGAACTGAAGCTTTCTTT
>TRBJ2-2|TRBV9|NA|many|16
CASSARTGSNTGELFF
TGTGCCAGCAGCGCCCGGACTGGCTCGAACACCGGGGAGCTGTTTTTT
>TRBJ1-5|TRBV4-3|NA|many|14
CASSQERYRVPQHF
TGCGCCAGCAGCCAAGAGCGTTACAGGGTGCCCCAGCATTTT
>TRBJ1-1|TRBV20-1|NA|NA|14
CSARDQGTDTEAFF
TGCAGTGCTAGAGATCAGGGGACGGACACTGAAGCTTTCTTT
>TRBJ2-3|TRBV29-1|TRBD1|many|11
CSVERGHTQYF
TGCAGCGTCGAAAGGGGGCATACGCAGTATTTT
>TRBJ2-2|TRBV9|TRBD2|few|15
CASSVAGRPTGELFF
TGTGCCAGCAGCGTTGCCGGGAGGCCCACCGGGGAGCTGTTTTTT
>TRBJ2-1|TRBV10-3|TRBD2|many|15
CAISGGTSAYNEQFF
TGTGCCATCAGTGGGGGGACTAGCGCCTACAATGAGCAGTTCTTC
>TRBJ2-3|TRBV7-2|NA|many|12
CASSYRSNTQYF
TGTGCCAGCAGCTACCGGTCAAATACGCAGTATTTT
>TRBJ1-1|TRBV6-6|NA|NA|11
CASTHDSEAFF
TGTGCCAGCACCCACGATTCTGAAGCTTTCTTT
>TRBJ2-2|TRBV2|NA|many|12
CASSSPTGELFF
TGTGCCAGCTCCTCCCCCACCGGGGAGCTGTTTTTT
>TRBJ2-3|TRBV27|NA|NA|14
CASSLFVETDTQYF
TGTGCCAGCAGTTTATTTGTAGAAACAGATACGCAGTATTTT
>TRBJ2-1|TRBV27|TRBD2|many|15
CASSPGTSGGNEQFF
TGTGCCAGCAGCCCCGGGACTAGCGGGGGCAATGAGCAGTTCTTC
>TRBJ2-2|TRBV9|NA|many|15
CASSRGPPNTGELFF
TGTGCCAGCAGCCGCGGGCCTCCGAACACCGGGGAGCTGTTTTTT
>TRBJ2-5|TRBV14|NA|few|14
CASSQQRVLETQYF
TGTGCCAGCAGCCAGCAACGGGTCTTAGAGACCCAGTACTTC
>TRBJ2-1|TRBV7-9|TRBD2|many|14
CASSLGSGGNEQFF
TGTGCCAGCAGCTTAGGTAGCGGGGGCAATGAGCAGTTCTTC
>TRBJ2-3|TRBV7-2|TRBD1|many|16
CASSSSRDRGFDTQYF
TGTGCCAGCAGCTCATCCCGGGACAGGGGTTTCGATACGCAGTATTTT
>TRBJ1-2|TRBV5-5|NA|many|15
CASSLVRGADYGYTF
TGTGCCAGCAGCTTGGTGCGGGGGGCGGACTATGGCTACACCTTC
>TRBJ1-5|TRBV6-2/TRBV6-3|TRBD1|NA|17
CASGTGQGARGNQPQHF
TGTGCCAGCGGCACGGGACAGGGGGCGCGTGGCAATCAGCCCCAGCATTTT
>TRBJ1-2|TRBV20-1|NA|NA|12
CSARDSHYAYTF
TGCAGTGCTCGGGACTCCCACTATGCCTACACCTTC
>TRBJ1-1|TRBV29-1|TRBD1|many|13
CSGYRGSDTEAFF
TGCAGCGGGTACAGGGGGTCGGACACTGAAGCTTTCTTT
>TRBJ1-1|TRBV7-9|NA|NA|14
CASSARQGSSEAFF
TGTGCCAGCAGCGCCCGTCAGGGGAGTTCTGAAGCTTTCTTT
>TRBJ1-1|TRBV2|NA|many|13
CASRGTTNTEAFF
TGTGCCAGCAGGGGGACAACGAACACTGAAGCTTTCTTT
>TRBJ2-4|TRBV19|NA|many|14
CASSIVGGKNIQYF
TGTGCCAGTAGTATAGTTGGGGGAAAAAACATTCAGTACTTC
>TRBJ2-4|TRBV5-5|NA|many|13
CASSPRGFDVQYF
TGTGCCAGCAGCCCCCGGGGATTCGATGTTCAGTACTTC
>TRBJ2-1|TRBV20-1|TRBD2|many|15
CSARDSLAGYNEQFF
TGCAGTGCTAGAGATTCACTAGCGGGTTACAATGAGCAGTTCTTC
>TRBJ2-7|TRBV4-3|NA|many|18
CASSLSRGGSASSYEQYF
TGCGCCAGCAGCCTGTCCCGAGGAGGCAGCGCCAGCTCCTACGAGCAGTACTTC
>TRBJ1-1|TRBV12-3/TRBV12-4|TRBD1|NA|17
CASSRRRDREMNTEAFF
TGTGCCAGCAGCCGCCGCCGGGACAGGGAGATGAACACTGAAGCTTTCTTT